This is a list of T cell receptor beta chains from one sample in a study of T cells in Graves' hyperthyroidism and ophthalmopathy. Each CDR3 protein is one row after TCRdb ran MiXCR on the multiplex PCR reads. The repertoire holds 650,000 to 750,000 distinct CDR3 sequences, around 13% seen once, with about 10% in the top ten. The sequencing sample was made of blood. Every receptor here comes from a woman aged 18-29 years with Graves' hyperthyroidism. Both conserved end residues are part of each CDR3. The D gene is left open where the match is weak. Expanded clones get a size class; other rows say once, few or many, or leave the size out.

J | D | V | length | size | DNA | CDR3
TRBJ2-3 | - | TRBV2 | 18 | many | TGTGCCAGCAGTGAAGCACCGGGACTCGCTCCGTCTGCAGATACGCAGTATTTT | CASSEAPGLAPSADTQYF
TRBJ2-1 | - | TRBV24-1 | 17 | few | TGTGCCACCAGTACTAAAATCCGCGGGGTCTCCTACAATGAGCAGTTCTTC | CATSTKIRGVSYNEQFF
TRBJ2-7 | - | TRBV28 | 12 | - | TGTGCCAGCAGTTTAGGGCCTACGGAGCAGTACTTC | CASSLGPTEQYF
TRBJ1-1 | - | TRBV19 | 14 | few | TGTGCCAGTTCGCCTTTAGCAGGGGTGCCTGAAGCTTTCTTT | CASSPLAGVPEAFF
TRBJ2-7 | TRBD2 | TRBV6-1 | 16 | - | TGTGCCAGCAGTGAAGATCTAGCGGCCAGCTCCTACGAGCAGTACTTC | CASSEDLAASSYEQYF
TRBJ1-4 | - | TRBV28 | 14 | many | TGTGCCAGCACCTTTAGGTTAACTAATGAAAAACTGTTTTTT | CASTFRLTNEKLFF
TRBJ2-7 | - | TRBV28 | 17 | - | TGTGCCAGCAGTTACTCCCTGACGGGGCCGTACGACTACGAGCAGTACTTC | CASSYSLTGPYDYEQYF
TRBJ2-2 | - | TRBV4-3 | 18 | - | TGCGCCAGCAGCCAAGAAGGGGCCCGGGAGCTTAACACCGGGGAGCTGTTTTTT | CASSQEGARELNTGELFF
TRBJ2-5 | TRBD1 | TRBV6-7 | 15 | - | TGTGCCAGCAGTGCCCGGGACAGTCACACCGGGACCCAGTACTTC | CASSARDSHTGTQYF
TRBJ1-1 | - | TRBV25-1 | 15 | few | TGTGCCAGCAGTGAACTGGGCAGTTGGAACACTGAAGCTTTCTTT | CASSELGSWNTEAFF
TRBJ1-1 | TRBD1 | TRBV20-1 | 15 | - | TGCAGTACCACATATTCGGGACAGGGGTTGACTGAAGCTTTCTTT | CSTTYSGQGLTEAFF
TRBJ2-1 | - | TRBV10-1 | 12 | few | TGCGCCAGCAGTCGAAACAAAAATGAGCAGTTCTTC | CASSRNKNEQFF
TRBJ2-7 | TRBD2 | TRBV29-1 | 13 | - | TGCAGCGTCAGCAGGACTAGACCCTACGAGCAGTACTTC | CSVSRTRPYEQYF
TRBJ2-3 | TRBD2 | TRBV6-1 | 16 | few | TGTGCCAGCAGTTCCGTTGGTAGCGGGGCCACAGATACGCAGTATTTT | CASSSVGSGATDTQYF
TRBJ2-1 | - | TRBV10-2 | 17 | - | TGCGCCAGCAGTGAATTTGGGTGGCCTGGCTCCTACAATGAGCAGTTCTTC | CASSEFGWPGSYNEQFF
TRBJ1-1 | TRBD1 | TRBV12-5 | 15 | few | TGTGCTAGTGGTTTATGGGCAGGGGGAATTGTTAGAGCTTTCTTT | CASGLWAGGIVRAFF